This T cell receptor (beta chain) came from a study of blood T cell repertoires in COVID-19. Study summary: Samples came from the United States, Italy and Spain, spanning acute and convalescent COVID-19.

Source study methods: For nucleated cells, counts were estimated from reference gene primer amplification. Clones were sequenced by immunoSEQ multiplex PCR, and TCRdb holds only the in-frame ones, with some missing. The V and J calls and the clone size are those of that table, but D and trimming were determined from the DNA. Here the sample spans roughly 300,000 clones, over 70% being singletons. V dropped 0 bases and J dropped 6; count of bases not matched to a gene: 7. From germline, CDR1 is GTSNPN and CDR2 SVGIG (reference sequence). The CDR3 totals 14 residues. This chain uses TRBV30 with TRBJ2-5; 7 bases are a match to TRBD1. The origin of this receptor is a middle-aged woman who had recovered from COVID-19. Sequenced sample: peripheral blood. Here the CDR3 reads CAWSVDRYPKTQYF. The CDR3 coding sequence is TGTGCCTGGAGTGTGGACAGGTATCCGAAGACCCAGTACTTC.